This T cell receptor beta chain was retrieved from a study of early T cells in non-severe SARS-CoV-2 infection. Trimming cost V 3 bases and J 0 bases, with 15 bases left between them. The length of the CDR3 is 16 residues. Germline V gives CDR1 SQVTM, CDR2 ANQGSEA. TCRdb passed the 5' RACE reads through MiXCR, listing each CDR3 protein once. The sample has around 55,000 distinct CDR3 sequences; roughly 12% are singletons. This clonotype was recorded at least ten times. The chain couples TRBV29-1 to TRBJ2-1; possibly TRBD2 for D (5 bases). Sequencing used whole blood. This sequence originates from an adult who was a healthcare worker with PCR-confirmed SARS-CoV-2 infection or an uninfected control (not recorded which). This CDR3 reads CSVDGVSASSYNEQFF. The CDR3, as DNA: TGCAGCGTTGACGGGGTTAGCGCGAGCTCCTACAATGAGCAGTTCTTC.